The clone carrying this T cell receptor (beta chain) occurred a few times. What it binds is not known. Looked up from germline, CDR1 is LGHNA and CDR2 is YSLEER. This CDR3 comprises 15 residues. The V gene lost 0 bases and the J gene lost 4 bases, with 10 bases spanning the gap. This entry comes from a study of T cell repertoires in cytomegalovirus infection. TCRdb re-called the reads through MiXCR, storing one row per CDR3 protein. This sample has about 47,000 distinct CDR3 sequences, with 15% to 20% found just once. Specimen: CD8+ T cells from cultured PBMCs, collected from culture after CMV antigen stimulation. This clonotype was sampled from a human donor in good health (CMV status not recorded). Some clones in this sample may be carry-over from other donors' samples. This chain links TRBV4-3 with TRBJ1-5; unclear D gene. The CDR3 coding sequence is TGCGCCAGCAGCCAAGATTCGGGAGAAAATCAGCCCCAGCATTTT. Encoded protein: CASSQDSGENQPQHF.